This T cell receptor (beta chain) was sequenced in a study of Graves' ophthalmopathy and Graves' hyperthyroidism. Amplified material comprised TCR beta CDR3 regions derived from RNA transcripts. First-round RT-PCR used HTBI primers; second-round multiplex PCR followed. TCRdb ran MiXCR on the multiplex PCR reads and lists one entry per CDR3 protein. This table has about 500,000 distinct CDR3 sequences, 39% appearing once. Germline V gene data show CDR1 as SGDLS and CDR2 as YYNGEE. Deletions cut 3 bases from V and 8 bases from J, with 5 bases between. This CDR3 contains 10 residues. The chain is built from TRBV9 and TRBJ1-2; D gene unclear. Sequencing used peripheral blood or thyroid tissue (not recorded which). The sequence came from an adult man with Graves' hyperthyroidism. CDR3 in DNA: TGTGCCAGCAGCGGACCGGGCTACACCTTC. Its protein product is CASSGPGYTF.